This TCR beta chain came from a study of T cells in Graves' hyperthyroidism and ophthalmopathy. Whole-study results and caveats: Ophthalmopathy prediction by the model preceded onset by a median approximately 6.9 months. Peripheral blood also featured most of the thyroid clonotypes expanded above 0.001. Ophthalmopathy and stable hyperthyroidism were separated by a 13 V-J model.

RNA transcripts provided the source from which TCR beta CDR3 regions were amplified. Initially, a first-round RT-PCR of the TCR CDR3 employed the HTBI primer set. TCRdb re-analysed the multiplex PCR reads in MiXCR, keeping a single row per CDR3 protein. The profile shows approximately 98,000 distinct CDR3 sequences, 35% to 50% of them singletons. This clonotype was counted a single time. Its cognate antigen is unknown. The limits of the CDR3 on the DNA are not certain, so only TCRdb's listed CDR3 is given. With termini counted, the CDR3 has 19 amino acids. Germline CDR1 and CDR2: SGHTA and FQGNSA. Patients aged 18 to 65 with hyperthyroidism were newly diagnosed, with duration under 2 months.

The sequencing sample was made of peripheral blood or thyroid tissue (not recorded which). V and J are TRBV7-2 and TRBJ1-2. This receptor was taken from a woman aged 25 to 45 with Graves' hyperthyroidism. The CDR3 sequence is CASSLDSTIYFGGYYGYTF.